One and the same sample provided the 18 T cell receptor beta chains below, sequenced in a study of human T cells and chemical hapten exposure. TCRdb passed the RACE reads through MiXCR, listing each CDR3 protein once. The table has around 380,000 distinct CDR3 sequences, about 4.8% seen once. Specified time point: patch test 1, 2 weeks after DPC sensitization. Treatment in this sample: therapeutic diphenylcyclopropenone sensitization with weekly scalp DPC. Sequenced material: whole blood, taken in connection with sensitization to the hapten diphenylcyclopropenone (DPC). These receptors were obtained from a woman aged 50 to 65 with alopecia areata. Some clones in this sample may be carry-over from other donors' samples.

This chain connects TRBV5-1 to TRBJ2-5; the D is unclear. Germline lookup yields CDR1 SGHRS and CDR2 YFSETQ. V was shortened by 3 bases and J by 0 bases, with 9 bases between the two germline ends. This CDR3 region has 14 residues. The CDR3 DNA sequence: TGCGCCAGCAGCTCCGAAGTGTACCAAGAGACCCAGTACTTC. The encoded protein is CASSSEVYQETQYF. The entire variable domain, with the rest obtained from reference TRBV5-1 and TRBJ2-5, is as follows: KAGVTQTPRYLIKTRGQQVTLSCSPISGHRSVSWYQQTPGQGLQFLFEYFSETQRNKGNFPGRFSGRQFSNSRSEMNVSTLELGDSALYLCASSSEVYQETQYFGPGTRLLVL.

V is TRBV7-9 and J is TRBJ1-1; no definite D call. The V end was cut by 5 bases, the J end by 3 bases, with 19 bases between. The germline V gene encodes CDR1 SEHNR and CDR2 FQNEAQ (reference sequence). This CDR3 comprises 16 residues. The CDR3 here is CASSTSRASGHTEAFF. The DNA of the CDR3 is TGTGCCAGCAGCACTTCCCGGGCCTCTGGTCACACTGAAGCTTTCTTT.

To note about this clonotype: At one end the junction does not follow the germline gene, possibly because of a read error. V gene TRBV29-1 combines with J gene TRBJ1-1; D may be TRBD1 (5 bases). The CDR3 has 11 residues. Per the germline V gene, CDR1 is SQVTM and CDR2 is ANQGSEA. CDR3 sequence: CSYGGATEAFF. The DNA for the CDR3 is TGTTCATATGGAGGGGCCACTGAAGCTTTCTTT.

At least ten counts were recorded for this clonotype. V and J are TRBV12-3 or TRBV12-4 and TRBJ1-6, with 10 bases that match TRBD1. Trimming took 3 bases from V and 0 from J; bases not matched to a gene: 11. This CDR3 spans 20 amino acids. CDR3 residues: CASSLERGQGVYSYNSPLHF. CDR3 coding DNA: TGTGCCAGCAGTTTGGAGCGAGGACAGGGGGTGTACTCCTATAATTCACCCCTCCACTTT.

This clonotype was seen at least ten times. The chain has TRBV12-3 or TRBV12-4 and TRBJ1-3; perhaps TRBD1 as D (6 bases). The CDR3 consists of 14 residues. Trimming shortened V by 8 bases and J by 0 bases, and 11 bases separated the two germline ends. The CDR3 region is CASGGRNSGNTIYF. DNA for the CDR3: TGTGCCAGCGGGGGGCGAAACTCTGGAAACACCATATATTTT.

The CDR3 sequence: CASSLDNFNEQFF. Here the CDR3 DNA reads TGTGCCAGCAGCTTAGACAATTTCAATGAGCAGTTCTTC. The chain has TRBV11-2 and TRBJ2-1; D gene unclear. Germline V gives CDR1 SGHAT, CDR2 FQNNGV. Trimming pared 0 bases from V and 6 bases from J, leaving 6 bases between. The CDR3 is 13 residues long.

This clonotype was counted many times. The chain uses TRBV10-3 and TRBJ2-3; 13 nucleotides align to TRBD2. This CDR3 region has 16 residues. The germline V gene encodes CDR1 ENHRY and CDR2 SYGVKD. With V trimmed by 9 bases and J by 1 base, 7 bases remained unmatched. The CDR3 DNA follows: TGTGCCATAAGACTAGCGGGGGGCGCTCGCACAGATACGCAGTATTTT. This translates into CAIRLAGGARTDTQYF.

This clonotype has more than one count but fewer than ten. The chain employs TRBV6-6 and TRBJ1-2, with 7 bases aligning to TRBD1. The CDR3 sequence is 13 residues long. Unmatched junction bases numbered 8, after V lost 6 bases and J lost 7 bases. The V gene's germline CDR1 is MNHNY and CDR2 SVGAGI (reference sequence). The CDR3 DNA is TGTGCCAGCAGCCCTGACAGGGCGATTGGCTACACCTTC. This sequence encodes CASSPDRAIGYTF.

This clonotype was picked up many times. The chain combines TRBV12-3 or TRBV12-4 with TRBJ2-3; TRBD2 matches at 12 bases. This CDR3 has 15 residues. Trimming cost V 5 bases and J 6 bases; bases outside gene matches: 6. The CDR3, as DNA: TGTGCCAGCAGTCCGCCGGGACTAGCGGGTGATACGCAGTATTTT. Translated: CASSPPGLAGDTQYF.

This clonotype occurred a few times. The chain employs TRBV25-1 and TRBJ1-2, with D tentatively TRBD1 (6 bases). Germline CDR1 and CDR2: MGHDK and SYGVNS. V lost 3 bases to trimming and J lost 1 base, with 12 bases between them. CDR3 size: 15 residues. This chain's CDR3 is CASSDLDSFNYGYTF. CDR3 nucleotides: TGTGCCAGCAGTGATTTGGACAGCTTTAACTATGGCTACACCTTC.

The gene calls are TRBV24-1 and TRBJ2-1; D unclear. The CDR3 extends over 13 amino acids. Trimming left V 4 bases short and J 8 bases short, with 11 bases between. Germline-derived CDR1 and CDR2 are KGHDR and SFDVKD. The CDR3 reads CATSDDNGDEQFF. Here the CDR3 DNA reads TGTGCCACCAGTGACGACAACGGCGATGAGCAGTTCTTC.

This clonotype was counted at least ten times. V usage is TRBV29-1 and J usage is TRBJ2-7; 10 bases are shared with TRBD1. V lost 3 bases and J lost 0; bases outside the gene matches: 2. Germline CDR1 and CDR2: SQVTM and ANQGSEA. This CDR3 is built from 14 residues. CDR3 in amino acids: CSVDRDRGSYEQYF. The CDR3 DNA reads as TGCAGCGTTGACCGGGACAGGGGCTCCTACGAGCAGTACTTC.

This clonotype appeared a few times. CDR3 sequence reads: CASSGGTGGAYNEQFF. The CDR3 DNA reads as TGTGCCAGCAGTGGAGGGACCGGGGGGGCCTACAATGAGCAGTTCTTC. The V and J genes are TRBV2 and TRBJ2-1; 8 bases map to TRBD2. Looked up from germline, CDR1 is SNHLY and CDR2 is FYNNEI. This CDR3 is built from 16 residues. Germline trimming cut 4 bases from V and 2 bases from J; bases unmatched to any gene: 7.

This clonotype was detected a few times. The V and J genes are TRBV4-1 and TRBJ2-2; 8 positions agree with TRBD1. V shed 8 bases, J shed 6 bases, and the junction held 8 bases outside the gene matches. The CDR3 totals 14 residues. Germline V gene lookup returns CDR1 MGHRA and CDR2 YSYEKL. CDR3 sequence (DNA): TGCGCCAGCCGTCTTCCAGGGGGCCCCGGGGAGCTGTTTTTT. This codes for CASRLPGGPGELFF.

This clonotype has at least ten counts. The chain recombines TRBV6-2 or TRBV6-3 with TRBJ2-7; 9 nucleotides match TRBD1. The CDR3 is 14 amino acids. The germline gives CDR1 MNHEY, CDR2 SVGEGT. V gave up 4 bases and J gave up 8 bases; unmatched junction bases: 9. CDR3 protein: CASSSAGTGYKQYF. The CDR3 DNA reads TGTGCCAGCAGTTCCGCCGGGACAGGGTACAAGCAGTACTTC.

CDR3 nucleotide sequence: TGTGCCAGCTCGCCGAAGAGGGGTGAGCAGTTCTTC. This gives the protein CASSPKRGEQFF. The gene calls are TRBV18 and TRBJ2-1; D is perhaps TRBD1 or TRBD2 (5 bases each). Germline lookup yields CDR1 KGHSH and CDR2 LQKENI. V was pared by 6 bases and J by 9 bases, with 12 bases between. This CDR3 has 12 amino acids.

The rearrangement uses TRBV28 and TRBJ2-5; D is unresolved. Germline V gene data show CDR1 as MDHEN and CDR2 as SYDVKM. V was trimmed by 4 bases and J by 6 bases, leaving 6 bases between them. This CDR3 has 11 residues. The CDR3 spells CASSYSKTQYF. Written as DNA, the CDR3 is TGTGCCAGCAGTTATTCGAAGACCCAGTACTTC.

This clonotype was picked up many times. The chain recombines TRBV4-3 with TRBJ1-1; D unresolved. Germline lookup yields CDR1 LGHNA and CDR2 YSLEER. Trimming removed 2 bases at V and 1 base at J, with 8 bases between. The length of the CDR3 is 14 residues. In DNA, the CDR3 is TGCGCCAGCAGCCAAAGCGAAGCGAACACTGAAGCTTTCTTT. It yields the protein CASSQSEANTEAFF.